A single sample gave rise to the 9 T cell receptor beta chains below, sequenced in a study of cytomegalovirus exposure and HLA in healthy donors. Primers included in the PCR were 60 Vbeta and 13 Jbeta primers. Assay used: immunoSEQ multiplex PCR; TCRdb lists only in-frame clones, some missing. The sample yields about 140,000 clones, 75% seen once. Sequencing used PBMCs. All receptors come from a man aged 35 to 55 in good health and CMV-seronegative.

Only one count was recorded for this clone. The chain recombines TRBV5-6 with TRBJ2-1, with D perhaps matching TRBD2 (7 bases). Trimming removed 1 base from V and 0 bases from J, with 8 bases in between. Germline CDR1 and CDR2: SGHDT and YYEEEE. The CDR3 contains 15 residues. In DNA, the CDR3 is TGTGCCAGCAGCTTGAGGGGGGGCTCCTACAATGAGCAGTTCTTC. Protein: CASSLRGGSYNEQFF.

The DNA for the CDR3 is TGCGCCAGCAGCTTAGAAACAGGGCCCTACGAGCAGTACTTC. Translation gives CASSLETGPYEQYF. This chain connects TRBV5-1 to TRBJ2-5, with TRBD1 as a possible D gene (6 bases). The J call may be incorrect, as the DNA end agrees better with TRBJ2-7. In germline, CDR1 is SGHRS, CDR2 YFSETQ. The CDR3 has 14 amino acids.

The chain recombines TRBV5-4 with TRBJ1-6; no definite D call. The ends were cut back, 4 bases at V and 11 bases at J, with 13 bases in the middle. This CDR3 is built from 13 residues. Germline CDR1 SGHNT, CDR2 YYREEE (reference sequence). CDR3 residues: CASSAEVEAPLHF. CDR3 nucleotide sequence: TGTGCCAGCAGCGCGGAGGTGGAGGCACCCCTCCACTTT.

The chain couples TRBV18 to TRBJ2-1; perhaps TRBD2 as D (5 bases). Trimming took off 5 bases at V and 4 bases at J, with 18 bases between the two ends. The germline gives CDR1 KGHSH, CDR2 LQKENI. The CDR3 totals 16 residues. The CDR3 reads CASSKVSAGDYNEQFF. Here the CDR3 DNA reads TGTGCCAGCTCAAAAGTCTCCGCCGGGGATTACAATGAGCAGTTCTTC.

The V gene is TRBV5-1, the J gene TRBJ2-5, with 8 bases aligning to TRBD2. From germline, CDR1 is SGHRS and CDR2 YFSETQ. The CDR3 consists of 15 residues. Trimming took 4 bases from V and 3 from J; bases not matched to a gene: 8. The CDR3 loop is CASSPLGRGEETQYF. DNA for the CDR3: TGCGCCAGCAGCCCCCTCGGGCGGGGGGAAGAGACCCAGTACTTC.

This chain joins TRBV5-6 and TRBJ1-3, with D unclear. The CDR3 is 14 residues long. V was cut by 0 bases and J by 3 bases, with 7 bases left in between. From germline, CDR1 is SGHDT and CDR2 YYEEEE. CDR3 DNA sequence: TGTGCCAGCAGCTTGGTCGGGGTTGGAAACACCATATATTTT. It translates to CASSLVGVGNTIYF.

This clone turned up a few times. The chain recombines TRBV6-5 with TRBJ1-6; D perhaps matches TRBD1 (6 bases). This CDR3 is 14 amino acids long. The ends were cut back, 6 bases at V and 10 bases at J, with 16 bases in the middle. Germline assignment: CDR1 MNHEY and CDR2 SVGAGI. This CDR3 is CASRPGQWDSPLHF. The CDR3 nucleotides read TGTGCCAGCAGGCCGGGACAATGGGACTCACCCCTCCACTTT.

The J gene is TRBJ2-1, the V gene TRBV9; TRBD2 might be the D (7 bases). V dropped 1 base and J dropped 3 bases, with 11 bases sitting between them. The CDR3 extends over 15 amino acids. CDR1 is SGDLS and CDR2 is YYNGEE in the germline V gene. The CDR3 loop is CASSVRGGDYNEQFF. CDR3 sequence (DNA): TGTGCCAGCAGCGTAAGGGGGGGGGACTACAATGAGCAGTTCTTC.

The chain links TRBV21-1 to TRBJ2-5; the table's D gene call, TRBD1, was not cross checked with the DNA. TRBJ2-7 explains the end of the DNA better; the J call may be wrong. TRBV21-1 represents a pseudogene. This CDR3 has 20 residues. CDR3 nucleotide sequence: TGTGCCAGCAGCTCTGCTCGGTCTGGGACAGGGGATTTTGGAACCTACGAGCAGTACTTC. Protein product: CASSSARSGTGDFGTYEQYF.